What follows is one T cell receptor (beta chain) and its context. Antigen: not known. The CDR3 is 16 residues long. In germline, CDR1 is SGHTA, CDR2 FQGNSA. The trim removed 0 bases at V and 4 bases at J, leaving 5 bases unmatched. Subsets obtained from CD4+ cells comprised CD45RA+ naive and CD45RA-negative memory cells. Produced via immunoSEQ multiplex PCR; TCRdb's table is partial and in-frame only. The profile shows more than 150,000 clones, approximately 70% of them singletons. The data stem from a study of shared clonotypes between healthy human individuals. Background on the study: Used for every donor were three CD4 naive, three CD4 memory, two CD8 naive and one CD8 memory plate.

Regarding the study as a whole: Roughly 5% of naive CD4 clonotypes were shared across four donors.

The specimen was memory CD4+ T cells sorted from blood. Subset denoted: CD45RA-negative fraction. V is TRBV7-2 and J is TRBJ2-1; 8 bases line up with TRBD1. The clonotype was recovered from a man younger than 45 in good health. The CDR3 sequence: CASSLATGVSYNEQFF. CDR3 DNA: TGTGCCAGCAGCTTAGCGACAGGGGTTTCTTACAATGAGCAGTTCTTC.